This T cell receptor delta chain was obtained from a study of delta chain sequences of gamma delta T cells (dated by TCRdb to between 2016 and 2019). Details on this clone: Its binding antigen is unknown. Base qualities are missing; no much larger clone stands one base away.

V is trimmed back by 3 bases and J by 8 bases, and the junction contains 13 bases that no gene match accounts for. The germline V gene yields GEAIGNYY for CDR1 and EKD for CDR2. The CDR3, cysteine through phenylalanine, is 15 amino acids long. Of the read, only the CDR3 DNA is kept; its 45 bases are in frame from base 1. The library came from PCR. Instrument on record: Illumina MiSeq. TCRdb called clones from the public reads with CATT, and repeated DNA sequences were later combined into one row. Counted in this sample were about 3,400 delta-chain clones; under 80% of them appeared once. The ten biggest clones cover 55% to 70% of the sample.

The sequence came from a human donor with breast cancer. Rearrangement joined TRDV2 to TRDJ1; 8 central nucleotides agree with TRDD3. The sequenced sample was a tumor sample. The CDR3 in this case is CACDALDGDTGKLIF. The DNA reads as follows: TGTGCCTGTGACGCACTCGATGGGGATACAGGGAAACTCATCTTT.